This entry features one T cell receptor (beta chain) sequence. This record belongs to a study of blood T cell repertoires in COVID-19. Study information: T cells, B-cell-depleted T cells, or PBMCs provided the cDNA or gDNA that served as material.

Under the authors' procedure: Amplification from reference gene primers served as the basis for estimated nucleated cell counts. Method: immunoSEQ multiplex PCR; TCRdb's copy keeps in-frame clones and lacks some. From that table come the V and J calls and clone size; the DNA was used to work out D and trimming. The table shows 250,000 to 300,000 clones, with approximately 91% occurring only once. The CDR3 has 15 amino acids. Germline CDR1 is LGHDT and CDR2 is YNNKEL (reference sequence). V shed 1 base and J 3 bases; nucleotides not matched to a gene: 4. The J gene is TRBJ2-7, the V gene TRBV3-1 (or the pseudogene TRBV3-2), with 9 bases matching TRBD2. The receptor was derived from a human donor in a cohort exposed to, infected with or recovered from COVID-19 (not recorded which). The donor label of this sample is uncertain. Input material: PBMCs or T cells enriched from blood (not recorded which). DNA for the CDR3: TGTGCCAGCAGCCAAGTGGAGACTAGCGGCTACGAGCAGTACTTC. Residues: CASSQVETSGYEQYF.